Below, 10 T cell receptor beta chains from the same sample are listed, as sequenced in a study of shared clonotypes between healthy human individuals. Using immunoSEQ multiplex PCR, the repertoire was profiled, and TCRdb retains in-frame clones only, with some absent. The sample includes approximately 530,000 clones, about 96% of them seen just once. Material: naive CD4+ T cells sorted from blood. The subset is: CD45RA+ positively selected. These receptors were taken from a woman aged 30 to 39 in good health.

The chain is built from TRBV11-2 and TRBJ2-7, with TRBD2 identical over 11 bases. CDR3 length equals 16 residues. With V trimmed by 4 bases and J by 3 bases, 8 bases remained unmatched. Per the germline V gene, CDR1 is SGHAT and CDR2 is FQNNGV. The CDR3 region is CASSSSGRRSYYEQYF. In DNA form, the CDR3 reads TGTGCCAGCAGCTCTAGCGGGAGGCGTAGCTACTACGAGCAGTACTTC.

This chain's CDR3 is CACLPRDRDGYGYTF. The CDR3 region has the DNA TGTGCCTGTCTGCCCAGGGACAGGGACGGATATGGCTACACCTTC. The chain combines TRBV6-1 with TRBJ1-2, with 9 bases matching TRBD1. The CDR3 loop spans 15 amino acids. The junction had 15 bases not matched to a gene; V was cut back by 11 bases and J by 5 bases. Per the germline V gene, CDR1 is MNHNS and CDR2 is SASEGT.

V is TRBV19 and J is TRBJ2-1; 10 bases match TRBD2. Looked up from germline, CDR1 is LNHDA and CDR2 is SQIVND (reference sequence). J gave up 2 bases and V 2 bases, and 3 bases lay outside the gene matches. The CDR3 extends over 16 amino acids. The CDR3 protein is CASSIIAGGPYNEQFF. The CDR3 nucleotides are TGTGCCAGTAGTATAATAGCGGGAGGCCCCTACAATGAGCAGTTCTTC.

The chain recombines TRBV5-8 with TRBJ1-1; D might be TRBD1 (6 bases). The CDR3 has 13 residues. V gave up 4 bases and J gave up 11 bases, with 18 bases separating them. Per germline, CDR1 SGHTS and CDR2 YDEGEE. The CDR3 region is CASSLGHGREAFF. DNA for the CDR3: TGTGCCAGCAGCCTGGGACATGGGAGGGAGGCTTTCTTT.

The chain is built from TRBV5-6 and TRBJ2-3; D is possibly TRBD1 or TRBD2 (5 bases each). Trimming shortened V by 1 base and J by 4 bases, and 13 bases separated the two germline ends. This CDR3 comprises 15 residues. Germline V gene sequence: CDR1 SGHDT, CDR2 YYEEEE. As DNA, the CDR3 is TGTGCCAGCAGCTTGAGCGGTTCGGGGCCAGATACGCAGTATTTT. This encodes CASSLSGSGPDTQYF.

The rearrangement links TRBV5-1 to TRBJ1-3; D gene uncertain. Germline values: CDR1 SGHRS, CDR2 YFSETQ. V lost 0 bases and J 1 base, leaving 11 bases between the germline ends. The CDR3 has 16 amino acids. CDR3 sequence reads: CASSLALTTSGNTIYF. CDR3 DNA sequence: TGCGCCAGCAGCTTGGCACTGACCACATCTGGAAACACCATATATTTT.

The V and J genes are TRBV19 and TRBJ2-3; D is unclear. With 5 bases removed from V and 0 bases from J, the gap between germline ends came to 15 bases. The CDR3 covers 16 residues. CDR1 LNHDA and CDR2 SQIVND come from the germline V gene (reference sequence). CDR3 DNA sequence: TGTGCCAGTAGTCTCTTCCCTCAGGAAAGCACAGATACGCAGTATTTT. Encoded protein: CASSLFPQESTDTQYF. The full variable domain, in which reference TRBV19 and TRBJ2-3 provide the parts outside the CDR3, is DGGITQSPKYLFRKEGQNVTLSCEQNLNHDAMYWYRQDPGQGLRLIYYSQIVNDFQKGDIAEGYSVSREKKESFPLTVTSAQKNPTAFYLCASSLFPQESTDTQYFGPGTRLTVL.

This clone was recorded only once. V is TRBV5-6 and J is TRBJ2-1, with no clear D. The CDR3 is 15 residues long. Trimming removed 4 bases from V and 0 bases from J, with 11 bases in between. Germline V lookup: CDR1 SGHDT, CDR2 YYEEEE. The CDR3 spells CASSQLQSSYNEQFF. CDR3 DNA: TGTGCCAGCAGCCAACTTCAGAGCTCCTACAATGAGCAGTTCTTC. Using reference TRBV5-6 and TRBJ2-1 for the parts outside the CDR3, the full variable domain is DAGVTQSPTHLIKTRGQQVTLRCSPKSGHDTVSWYQQALGQGPQFIFQYYEEEERQRGNFPDRFSGHQFPNYSSELNVNALLLGDSALYLCASSQLQSSYNEQFFGPGTRLTVL.

The chain couples TRBV28 to TRBJ2-1, with D maybe TRBD2 (6 bases). The CDR3 runs 19 residues. Per the germline V gene, CDR1 is MDHEN and CDR2 is SYDVKM. The V gene lost 6 bases and the J gene lost 0 bases, with 24 bases spanning the gap. CDR3 DNA: TGTGCCAGCAGCTCCGACGTCCGGCTAGCGCCGAGCTCCTACAATGAGCAGTTCTTC. This encodes CASSSDVRLAPSSYNEQFF.

The chain has TRBV28 and TRBJ1-5; D gene uncertain. Trimming pared 6 bases from V and 7 bases from J, leaving 10 bases between. Per the germline V gene, CDR1 is MDHEN and CDR2 is SYDVKM. The CDR3 is 12 amino acids. The CDR3 here is CASRPVGQPQHF. The CDR3 coding sequence is TGTGCCAGCAGACCCGTTGGCCAGCCCCAGCATTTT.